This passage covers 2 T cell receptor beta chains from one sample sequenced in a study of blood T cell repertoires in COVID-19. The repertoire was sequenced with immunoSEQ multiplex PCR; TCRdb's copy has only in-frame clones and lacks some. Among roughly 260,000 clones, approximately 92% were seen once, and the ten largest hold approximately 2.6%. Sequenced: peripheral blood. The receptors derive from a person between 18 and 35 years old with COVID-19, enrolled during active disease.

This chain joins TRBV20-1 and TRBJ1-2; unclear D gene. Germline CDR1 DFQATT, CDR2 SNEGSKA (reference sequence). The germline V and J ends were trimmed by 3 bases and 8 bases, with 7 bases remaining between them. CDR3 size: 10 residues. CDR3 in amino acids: CSASDGGYTF. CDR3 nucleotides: TGCAGTGCTAGTGACGGGGGCTACACCTTC.

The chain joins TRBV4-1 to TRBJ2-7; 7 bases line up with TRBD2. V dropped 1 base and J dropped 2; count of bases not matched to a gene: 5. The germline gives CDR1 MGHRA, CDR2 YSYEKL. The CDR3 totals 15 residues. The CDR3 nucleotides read TGCGCCAGCAGCCAAGGGGGGGGAGCTCCCTACGAGCAGTACTTC. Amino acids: CASSQGGGAPYEQYF.